What follows are 27 T cell receptor beta chains derived from one specimen sequenced in a study of human T cells and chemical hapten exposure. Described time point: pre-sensitization, week 0. As for treatment: therapeutic diphenylcyclopropenone sensitization with weekly scalp DPC. TCRdb recomputed calls from the RACE reads with MiXCR, one row per CDR3 protein. The table lists 300,000 to 400,000 distinct CDR3 sequences, roughly 5% of them singletons. The sample was whole blood, taken in connection with sensitization to the hapten diphenylcyclopropenone (DPC). The source of these receptors is a woman aged 45-65 years with alopecia areata. Some clones in this sample may be carry-over from other donors' samples.

The rearrangement joins TRBV6-5 to TRBJ2-7, with 8 bases matching TRBD1. Germline CDR1 MNHEY, CDR2 SVGAGI. V was clipped by 4 bases and J by 2 bases; unmatched bases: 7. The CDR3 is 15 residues long. CDR3 protein: CASSSEDRDTYEQYF. CDR3 sequence (DNA): TGTGCCAGCAGTTCTGAGGACAGGGATACCTACGAGCAGTACTTC.

This clonotype was picked up many times. The chain employs TRBV6-2 or TRBV6-3 and TRBJ1-1; no clear D gene. Between the trimmed V and J ends, which lost 2 bases and 5 bases, there was a span of 9 bases. The CDR3 consists of 13 residues. The germline V gene has CDR1 MNHEY and CDR2 SVGEGT. In DNA, the CDR3 is TGTGCCAGCAGTTACCCCTATACGACTGAAGCTTTCTTT. Translation gives CASSYPYTTEAFF.

This clonotype was picked up a small number of times. J is TRBJ1-4 and V is TRBV5-1; 8 bases match TRBD1. Germline V gene lookup returns CDR1 SGHRS and CDR2 YFSETQ. CDR3 length: 14 amino acids. V shed 4 bases and J 7 bases; nucleotides not matched to a gene: 6. In DNA, the CDR3 is TGCGCCAGCAGCGCAGGGGGCGGGAGTGAAAAACTGTTTTTT. This codes for CASSAGGGSEKLFF. Filled out from reference TRBV5-1 and TRBJ1-4, the complete variable domain reads KAGVTQTPRYLIKTRGQQVTLSCSPISGHRSVSWYQQTPGQGLQFLFEYFSETQRNKGNFPGRFSGRQFSNSRSEMNVSTLELGDSALYLCASSAGGGSEKLFFGSGTQLSVL.

The V and J genes are TRBV12-3 or TRBV12-4 and TRBJ1-5, with TRBD1 as a possible D gene (6 bases). This CDR3 comprises 18 residues. V lost 2 bases and J lost 1, with 18 bases in between. The CDR3 region is CASSLNMGGHSSNQPQHF. The CDR3 region has the DNA TGTGCCAGCAGTTTAAATATGGGGGGGCATTCCAGCAATCAGCCCCAGCATTTT.

This clonotype was counted many times. The chain carries TRBV20-1 and TRBJ2-7; D gene ambiguous. This CDR3 contains 13 residues. Trimming stripped 3 bases from V and 3 bases from J, with 12 bases between. The germline V gene has CDR1 DFQATT and CDR2 SNEGSKA (reference sequence). The CDR3 sequence: CSARRTELYEQYF. Written as DNA, the CDR3 is TGCAGTGCTAGGCGGACGGAGCTCTACGAGCAGTACTTC.

At least ten counts were recorded for this clonotype. The chain carries TRBV7-8 and TRBJ1-1, with D perhaps TRBD1 (5 bases). Germline values: CDR1 SGHVS, CDR2 FQNEAQ. The CDR3 consists of 12 residues. V lost 5 bases and J 8 bases, leaving 12 bases between the germline ends. The CDR3 region has the DNA TGTGCCAGCAGCCCGGACGGGACCGAAGCTTTCTTT. Protein product: CASSPDGTEAFF.

The V gene is TRBV3-1, the J gene TRBJ2-1, with a possible D match to TRBD1 (7 bases). Germline assignment: CDR1 LGHDT and CDR2 YNNKEL (reference sequence). This CDR3 comprises 19 residues. Trimming took 3 bases from V and 4 from J, leaving 25 bases between them. CDR3 bases: TGTGCCAGCAGCCAGGGGGACAGTGCTTTTTCACGGGAGTACAATGAGCAGTTCTTC. Translation: CASSQGDSAFSREYNEQFF.

This clonotype has more than one count but fewer than ten. The J gene is TRBJ2-6, the V gene TRBV6-2 or TRBV6-3; 11 bases line up with TRBD1. Germline V gene lookup returns CDR1 MNHEY and CDR2 SVGEGT. V dropped 7 bases and J dropped 2; count of bases not matched to a gene: 7. The CDR3 runs 17 residues. Here the CDR3 reads CASTHGTGGTGANVLTF. As DNA, the CDR3 is TGTGCCAGCACCCATGGGACAGGGGGTACTGGGGCCAACGTCCTGACTTTC.

This clonotype was seen many times. The chain couples TRBV24-1 to TRBJ2-3; no reliable D call. Germline CDR1 is KGHDR and CDR2 is SFDVKD. CDR3 length equals 15 residues. V lost 5 bases to trimming and J lost 6 bases, with 17 bases between them. CDR3 coding DNA: TGTGCCACCAGTGGAACTCAGTCGCTGGGCGATACGCAGTATTTT. As protein: CATSGTQSLGDTQYF.

This clonotype appeared a few times. The CDR3 loop reads CASSLGGPREPQHF. As DNA, the CDR3 is TGTGCCAGCAGTTTGGGAGGGCCGAGGGAGCCCCAGCATTTT. The chain recombines TRBV12-3 or TRBV12-4 with TRBJ1-5; D remains ambiguous. Trimming stripped 3 bases from V and 8 bases from J, with 14 bases between. The CDR3 consists of 14 residues.

This clonotype was found many times. This sequence joins TRBV28 and TRBJ2-7; possibly TRBD1 for D (6 bases). The germline V gene has CDR1 MDHEN and CDR2 SYDVKM. The V and J ends lost 7 bases and 5 bases respectively, with 12 bases between them. This CDR3 has 12 amino acids. CDR3 protein: CASTTGNHEQYF. In DNA form, the CDR3 reads TGTGCCAGCACAACAGGGAACCACGAGCAGTACTTC. The full variable domain, with the rest looked up from reference TRBV28 and TRBJ2-7, is DVKVTQSSRYLVKRTGEKVFLECVQDMDHENMFWYRQDPGLGLRLIYFSYDVKMKEKGDIPEGYSVSREKKERFSLILESASTNQTSMYLCASTTGNHEQYFGPGTRLTVT.

In this sample, this clonotype turned up a few times. V usage is TRBV27 and J usage is TRBJ2-7; D is uncertain. Trimming stripped 2 bases from V and 3 bases from J, with 8 bases between. CDR1 and CDR2 (germline): MNHEY, SMNVEV (reference sequence). The CDR3 is made up of 13 amino acids. Here the CDR3 reads CASSLRQNYEQYF. The CDR3 DNA reads as TGTGCCAGCAGTTTAAGGCAGAACTACGAGCAGTACTTC.

The table lists this clonotype with a few counts. The J gene is TRBJ1-1, the V gene TRBV12-3 or TRBV12-4, with D unresolved. The V end lost 7 bases, the J end lost 0 bases, and 9 bases lay between the germline ends. This CDR3 region has 13 residues. The CDR3 loop reads CASTPRVNTEAFF. Written as DNA, the CDR3 is TGTGCCAGCACCCCCAGAGTGAACACTGAAGCTTTCTTT.

There are many counts of this clonotype. The chain has TRBV12-3 or TRBV12-4 and TRBJ2-7, with D possibly matching TRBD2 (6 bases). The germline V and J ends were trimmed by 6 bases and 7 bases, with 10 bases remaining between them. The CDR3 consists of 11 residues. The CDR3 sequence is CASSLRGEQYF. For the CDR3, the DNA is TGTGCCAGCAGCTTACGGGGGGAGCAGTACTTC.

This clonotype was recorded many times. The CDR3 sequence is CASSLVSVSYEQYF. CDR3 sequence (DNA): TGTGCCAGCAGTTTAGTATCCGTCTCCTACGAGCAGTACTTC. This chain uses TRBV12-3 or TRBV12-4 with TRBJ2-7; D ambiguous. Trimming cost V 1 base and J 0 bases, with 7 bases left between them. The CDR3 spans 14 residues.

The CDR3 region has the DNA TGCAGTGCTAGGAACCGAGACCGAGCATTCACAGATACGCAGTATTTT. It translates to CSARNRDRAFTDTQYF. The rearrangement joins TRBV20-1 to TRBJ2-3; no clear D gene. The CDR3 contains 16 residues. CDR1 DFQATT and CDR2 SNEGSKA come from the germline V gene (reference sequence). V was trimmed by 3 bases and J by 2 bases, leaving 18 bases between them.

This clonotype ranks as medium-sized. The V gene is TRBV6-5, the J gene TRBJ2-7; TRBD2 agrees at 8 bases. Germline CDR1 MNHEY, CDR2 SVGAGI. The CDR3 contains 15 residues. J was trimmed by 7 bases and V by 0 bases; bases with no gene match: 8. CDR3 DNA sequence: TGTGCCAGCAGTTACTCGACTGCGGGAGGTCGGGAGCAGTACTTC. Protein product: CASSYSTAGGREQYF.

The rearrangement links TRBV5-6 to TRBJ1-5; D unclear. CDR1 SGHDT and CDR2 YYEEEE come from the germline V gene. This CDR3 is 12 amino acids long. V lost 0 bases and J lost 6, with 4 bases in between. The CDR3 nucleotides read TGTGCCAGCAGCTTGGGAGCTCAGCCCCAGCATTTT. It translates to CASSLGAQPQHF.

This clonotype occurred many times. This chain links TRBV7-2 with TRBJ2-2; D gene unclear. Germline-derived CDR1 and CDR2 are SGHTA and FQGNSA. The ends were cut back, 5 bases at V and 4 bases at J, with 8 bases in the middle. The CDR3 runs to 13 residues. The CDR3 coding sequence is TGTGCCAGCAGCCCCTCGCCCACCGGGGAGCTGTTTTTT. Its translation: CASSPSPTGELFF.

Ten or more counts support this clonotype. The rearrangement joins TRBV18 to TRBJ1-5; weak D call: TRBD1 (6 bases). Deletions cut 5 bases from V and 3 bases from J, with 11 bases between. The CDR3 has 14 residues. Germline V lookup: CDR1 KGHSH, CDR2 LQKENI. CDR3 protein: CASSADSYNQPQHF. The CDR3 region has the DNA TGTGCCAGCTCAGCGGACAGCTACAATCAGCCCCAGCATTTT.

This clonotype was counted a few times. The chain links TRBV20-1 to TRBJ1-1, with 9 bases that match TRBD1. The CDR3 is 17 residues long. Trimming at V came to 3 bases and at J to 4 bases, leaving 15 bases not matched to a gene. Germline loops: CDR1 DFQATT, CDR2 SNEGSKA (reference sequence). In DNA, the CDR3 is TGCAGTGCTAGGCCTTGGCCGGGACAGGGCGAGGGCACTGAAGCTTTCTTT. Encoded protein: CSARPWPGQGEGTEAFF.

This clonotype was observed many times. The chain carries TRBV7-2 and TRBJ2-3; tentative D call: TRBD1 (5 bases). The CDR3 totals 14 residues. Germline V gene sequence: CDR1 SGHTA, CDR2 FQGNSA. V dropped 4 bases and J dropped 4 bases, with 12 bases sitting between them. Here the CDR3 DNA reads TGTGCCAGCAGCTACCTCCAGGGCCCAGATACGCAGTATTTT. Translated: CASSYLQGPDTQYF.

The chain combines TRBV15 with TRBJ2-5; D might be TRBD2 (6 bases). The ends were cut back, 8 bases at V and 3 bases at J, with 13 bases in the middle. The CDR3 has 13 residues. In germline, CDR1 is LNHNV, CDR2 YYDKDF (reference sequence). The CDR3: CATSIGGEETQYF. The CDR3 region has the DNA TGTGCCACCTCGATCGGGGGTGAAGAGACCCAGTACTTC.

This clonotype was counted between two and nine times. The rearrangement joins TRBV29-1 to TRBJ2-5; D unclear. Germline CDR1 is SQVTM and CDR2 is ANQGSEA. The CDR3 consists of 14 residues. V was pared by 1 base and J by 2 bases, with 11 bases between. For the CDR3, the DNA is TGCAGCGTTGAAGGAGCCCCCCTACAAGAGACCCAGTACTTC. Amino acid sequence: CSVEGAPLQETQYF.

This clonotype has just a few counts. The chain employs TRBV7-2 and TRBJ2-3; 10 bases line up with TRBD2. The CDR3 length is 15 residues. The trim removed 8 bases at V and 1 base at J, leaving 6 bases unmatched. CDR1 and CDR2 from the germline V gene are SGHTA and FQGNSA. In DNA, the CDR3 is TGTGCCAGCCGTATGGGGACTAGCGGCACAGATACGCAGTATTTT. Its translation: CASRMGTSGTDTQYF.

The sample holds many counts of this clonotype. The chain carries TRBV7-2 and TRBJ2-3; D uncertain. Per the germline V gene, CDR1 is SGHTA and CDR2 is FQGNSA. With 5 bases removed from V and 3 bases from J, the gap between germline ends came to 12 bases. The CDR3 contains 14 residues. The CDR3 DNA reads as TGTGCCAGCAGCCTTGAAGCCCTAACAGATACGCAGTATTTT. It specifies CASSLEALTDTQYF.

As regards this clonotype: A read error is possible here, since a much larger clone lies one base away. The chain employs TRBV11-2 and TRBJ1-1; possibly TRBD1 for D (6 bases). Trimming stripped 1 base from V and 1 base from J, with 7 bases between. The CDR3 has 14 amino acids. Germline assignment: CDR1 SGHAT and CDR2 FQNNGV. The CDR3: CASSLVGGNTEAFF. CDR3 DNA sequence: TGTGCCAGCAGCTTAGTAGGGGGGAACACTGAAGCTTTCTTT.